Following are 4 T cell receptor beta chains from one sample sequenced in a study of blood T cells in healthy people across ages. A J-beta primer mix and a sample-barcoded 5' primer were used in a second PCR of roughly 6 to 11 cycles. Via MiXCR, TCRdb re-called the 5' RACE reads, giving one row per CDR3 protein. The sample carries approximately 850,000 distinct CDR3 sequences, roughly 64% recorded once. Input material: blood. All receptors derive from a man aged 30-40 years in good health.

This clonotype was found a few times. The chain carries TRBV5-8 and TRBJ1-6, with D uncertain. Trimming removed 0 bases from V and 14 bases from J, with 9 bases in between. The length of the CDR3 is 12 residues. Germline V CDR1 and CDR2: SGHTS, YDEGEE. In DNA form, the CDR3 reads TGTGCCAGCAGCTTGGATGCAGGAGCCCTCCACTTT. Protein product: CASSLDAGALHF.

The chain employs TRBV11-2 and TRBJ2-5, with TRBD2 matching over 15 bases. The CDR3 runs 20 residues. CDR1 and CDR2 from the germline V gene are SGHAT and FQNNGV. Trimming took 1 base from V and 4 from J; bases not matched to a gene: 13. CDR3 region: CASSLAGTSGRSFLGETQYF. The CDR3 DNA is TGTGCCAGCAGCTTAGCCGGGACTAGCGGGAGGTCTTTTCTAGGAGAGACCCAGTACTTC.

The gene calls are TRBV2 and TRBJ2-1; 10 nucleotides line up with TRBD2. The CDR3 is 14 residues long. Germline-derived CDR1 and CDR2 are SNHLY and FYNNEI. J lost 9 bases, V lost 4 bases, and 6 bases had no gene match. The DNA of the CDR3 is TGTGCCAGCAGTGCTAGCGGGGGCTGGGGTGAGCAGTTCTTC. Its protein is CASSASGGWGEQFF.

J is TRBJ2-1 and V is TRBV7-9; perhaps TRBD1 as D (5 bases). Between the trimmed V and J ends, which lost 0 bases and 1 base, there was a span of 13 bases. Germline V CDR1 and CDR2: SEHNR, FQNEAQ (reference sequence). There are 17 residues in the CDR3. CDR3 sequence: CASSLAQGAMSYNEQFF. The CDR3 region has the DNA TGTGCCAGCAGCTTAGCGCAGGGCGCTATGTCCTACAATGAGCAGTTCTTC.